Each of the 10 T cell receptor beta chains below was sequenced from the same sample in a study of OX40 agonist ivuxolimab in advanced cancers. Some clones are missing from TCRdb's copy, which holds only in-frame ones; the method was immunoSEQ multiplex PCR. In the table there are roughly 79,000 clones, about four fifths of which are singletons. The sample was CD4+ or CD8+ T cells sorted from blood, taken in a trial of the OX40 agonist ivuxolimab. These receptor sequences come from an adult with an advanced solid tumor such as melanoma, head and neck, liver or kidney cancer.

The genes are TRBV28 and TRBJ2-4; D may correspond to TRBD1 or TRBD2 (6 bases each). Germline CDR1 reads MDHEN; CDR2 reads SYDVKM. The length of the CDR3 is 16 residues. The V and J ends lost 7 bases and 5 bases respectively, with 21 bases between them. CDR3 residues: CASTHRRGFSENIQYF. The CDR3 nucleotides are TGTGCCAGCACTCATAGGAGGGGGTTTAGCGAAAACATTCAGTACTTC.

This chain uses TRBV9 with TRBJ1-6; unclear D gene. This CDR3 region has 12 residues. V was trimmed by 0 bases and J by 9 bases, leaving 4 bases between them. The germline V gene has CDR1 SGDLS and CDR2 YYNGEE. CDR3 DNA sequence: TGTGCCAGCAGCGTAGGTTCTTCACCCCTCCACTTT. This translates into CASSVGSSPLHF.

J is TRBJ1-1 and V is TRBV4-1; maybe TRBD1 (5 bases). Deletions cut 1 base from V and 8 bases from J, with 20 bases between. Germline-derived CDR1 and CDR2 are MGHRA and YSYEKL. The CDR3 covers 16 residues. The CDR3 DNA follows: TGCGCCAGCAGCCAAGCCCTTGGGCGGGGGACGACCGAAGCTTTCTTT. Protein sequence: CASSQALGRGTTEAFF.

CDR3 sequence reads: CASSRQGQLQETQYF. CDR3 nucleotides: TGTGCCAGCAGCCGCCAGGGACAGCTCCAAGAGACCCAGTACTTC. The rearrangement uses TRBV7-2 and TRBJ2-5; TRBD1 aligns across 7 bases. Germline V CDR1 and CDR2: SGHTA, FQGNSA. V trimming: 5 bases; J trimming: 1 base; junction bases outside the gene matches: 7. This CDR3 is 15 amino acids long.

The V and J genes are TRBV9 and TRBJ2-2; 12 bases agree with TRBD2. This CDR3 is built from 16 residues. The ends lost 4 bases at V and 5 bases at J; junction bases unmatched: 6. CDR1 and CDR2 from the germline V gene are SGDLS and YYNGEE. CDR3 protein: CASSLRTSGATGELFF. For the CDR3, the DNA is TGTGCCAGCAGCCTTCGGACTAGCGGGGCTACCGGGGAGCTGTTTTTT. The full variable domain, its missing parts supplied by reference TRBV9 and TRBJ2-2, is DSGVTQTPKHLITATGQRVTLRCSPRSGDLSVYWYQQSLDQGLQFLIQYYNGEERAKGNILERFSAQQFPDLHSELNLSSLELGDSALYFCASSLRTSGATGELFFGEGSRLTVL.

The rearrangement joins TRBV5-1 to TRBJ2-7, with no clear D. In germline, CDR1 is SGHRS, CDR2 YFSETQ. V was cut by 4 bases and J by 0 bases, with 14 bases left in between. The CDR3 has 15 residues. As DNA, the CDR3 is TGCGCCAGCAGCCCTGGTTACTCTCTCTCCTACGAGCAGTACTTC. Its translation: CASSPGYSLSYEQYF.

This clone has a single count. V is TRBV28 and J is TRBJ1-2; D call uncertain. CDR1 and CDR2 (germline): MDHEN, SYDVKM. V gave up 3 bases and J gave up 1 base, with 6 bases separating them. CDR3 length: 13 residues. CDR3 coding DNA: TGTGCCAGCAGTTTTAACGATAACTATGGCTACACCTTC. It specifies CASSFNDNYGYTF.

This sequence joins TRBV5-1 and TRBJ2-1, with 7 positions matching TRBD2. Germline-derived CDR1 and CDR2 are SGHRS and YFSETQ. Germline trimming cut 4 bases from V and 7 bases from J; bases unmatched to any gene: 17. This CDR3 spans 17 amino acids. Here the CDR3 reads CASSRVLRGGSENEQFF. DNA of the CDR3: TGCGCCAGCAGCAGGGTCTTGAGGGGCGGGAGCGAGAATGAGCAGTTCTTC. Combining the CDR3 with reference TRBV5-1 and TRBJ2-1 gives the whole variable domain KAGVTQTPRYLIKTRGQQVTLSCSPISGHRSVSWYQQTPGQGLQFLFEYFSETQRNKGNFPGRFSGRQFSNSRSEMNVSTLELGDSALYLCASSRVLRGGSENEQFFGPGTRLTVL.

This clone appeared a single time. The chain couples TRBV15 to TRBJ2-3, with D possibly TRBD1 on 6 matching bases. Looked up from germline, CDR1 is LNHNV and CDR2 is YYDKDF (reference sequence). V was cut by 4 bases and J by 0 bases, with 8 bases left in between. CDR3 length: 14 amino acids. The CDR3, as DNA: TGTGCCACCAGCAAGACAGGAAGCACAGATACGCAGTATTTT. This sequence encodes CATSKTGSTDTQYF.

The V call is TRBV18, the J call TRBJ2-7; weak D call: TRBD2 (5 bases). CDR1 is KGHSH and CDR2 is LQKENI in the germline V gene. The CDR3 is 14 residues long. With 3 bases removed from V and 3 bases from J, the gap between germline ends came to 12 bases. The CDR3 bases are TGTGCCAGCTCACCTAGTACCGGGGTCTACGAGCAGTACTTC. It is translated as CASSPSTGVYEQYF.